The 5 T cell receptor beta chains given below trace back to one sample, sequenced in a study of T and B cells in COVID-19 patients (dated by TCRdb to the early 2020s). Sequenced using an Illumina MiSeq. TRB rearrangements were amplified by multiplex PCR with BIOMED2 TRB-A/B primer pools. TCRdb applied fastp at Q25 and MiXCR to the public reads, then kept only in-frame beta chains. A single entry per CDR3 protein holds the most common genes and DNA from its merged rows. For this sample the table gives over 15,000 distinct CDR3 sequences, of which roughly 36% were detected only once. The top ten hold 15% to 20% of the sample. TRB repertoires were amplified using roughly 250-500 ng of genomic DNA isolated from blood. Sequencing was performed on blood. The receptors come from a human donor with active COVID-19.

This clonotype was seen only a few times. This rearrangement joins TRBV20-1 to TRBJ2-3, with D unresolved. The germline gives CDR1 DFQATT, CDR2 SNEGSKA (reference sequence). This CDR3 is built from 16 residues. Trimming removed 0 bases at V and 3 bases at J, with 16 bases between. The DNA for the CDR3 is TGCAGTGCTAGAGATTATAAGGGAATCCCTACAGATACGCAGTATTTT. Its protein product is CSARDYKGIPTDTQYF.

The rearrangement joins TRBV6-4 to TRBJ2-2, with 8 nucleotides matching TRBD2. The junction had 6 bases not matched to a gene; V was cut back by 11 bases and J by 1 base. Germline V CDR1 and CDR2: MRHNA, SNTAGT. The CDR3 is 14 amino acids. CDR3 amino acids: CAANGTRNTGELFF. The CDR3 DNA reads TGTGCCGCAAACGGGACTAGGAACACCGGGGAGCTGTTTTTT.

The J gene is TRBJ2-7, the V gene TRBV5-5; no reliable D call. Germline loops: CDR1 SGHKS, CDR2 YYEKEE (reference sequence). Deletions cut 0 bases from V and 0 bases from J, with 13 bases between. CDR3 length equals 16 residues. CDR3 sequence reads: CASSLGSGFSSYEQYV. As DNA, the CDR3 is TGTGCCAGCAGCTTGGGGTCCGGATTCAGCTCCTACGAGCAGTACGTC.

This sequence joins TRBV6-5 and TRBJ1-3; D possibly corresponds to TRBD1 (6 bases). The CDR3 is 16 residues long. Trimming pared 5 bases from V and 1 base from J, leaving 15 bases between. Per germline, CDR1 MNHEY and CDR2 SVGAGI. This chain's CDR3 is CASSRNQGRSGNTIYF. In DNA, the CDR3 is TGTGCCAGCAGTCGTAATCAGGGGAGATCTGGAAACACCATATATTTT.

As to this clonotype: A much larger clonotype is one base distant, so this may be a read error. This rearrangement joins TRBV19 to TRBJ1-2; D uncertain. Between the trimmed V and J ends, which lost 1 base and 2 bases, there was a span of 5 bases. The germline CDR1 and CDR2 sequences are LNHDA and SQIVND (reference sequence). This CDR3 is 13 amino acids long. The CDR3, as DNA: TGTGCCAGTAGTATAGTTCAGAACTATGGCTACACCTTC. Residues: CASSIVQNYGYTF.